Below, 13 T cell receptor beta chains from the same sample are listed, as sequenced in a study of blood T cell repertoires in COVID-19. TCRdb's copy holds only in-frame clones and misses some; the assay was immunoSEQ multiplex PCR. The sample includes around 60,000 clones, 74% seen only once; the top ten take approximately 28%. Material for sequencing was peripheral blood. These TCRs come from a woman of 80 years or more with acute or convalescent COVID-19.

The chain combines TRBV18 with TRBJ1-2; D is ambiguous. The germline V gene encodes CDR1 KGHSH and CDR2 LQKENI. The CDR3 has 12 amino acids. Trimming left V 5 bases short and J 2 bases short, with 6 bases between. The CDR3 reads CASSERNYGYTF. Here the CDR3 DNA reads TGTGCCAGCTCAGAACGGAACTATGGCTACACCTTC.

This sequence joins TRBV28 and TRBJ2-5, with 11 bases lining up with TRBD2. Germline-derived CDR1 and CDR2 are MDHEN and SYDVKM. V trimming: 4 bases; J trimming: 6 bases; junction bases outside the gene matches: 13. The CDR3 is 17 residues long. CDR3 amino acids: CASSSETSGDLGKTQYF. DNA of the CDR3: TGTGCCAGCAGTTCCGAGACTAGCGGGGACCTAGGGAAGACCCAGTACTTC. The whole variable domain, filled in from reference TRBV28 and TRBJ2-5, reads DVKVTQSSRYLVKRTGEKVFLECVQDMDHENMFWYRQDPGLGLRLIYFSYDVKMKEKGDIPEGYSVSREKKERFSLILESASTNQTSMYLCASSSETSGDLGKTQYFGPGTRLLVL.

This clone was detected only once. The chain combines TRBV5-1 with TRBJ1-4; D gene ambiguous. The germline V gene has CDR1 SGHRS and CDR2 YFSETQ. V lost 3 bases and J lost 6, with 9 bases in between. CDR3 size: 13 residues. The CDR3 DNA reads TGCGCCAGCAGCTCCCAGGTGGATGAAAAACTGTTTTTT. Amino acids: CASSSQVDEKLFF.

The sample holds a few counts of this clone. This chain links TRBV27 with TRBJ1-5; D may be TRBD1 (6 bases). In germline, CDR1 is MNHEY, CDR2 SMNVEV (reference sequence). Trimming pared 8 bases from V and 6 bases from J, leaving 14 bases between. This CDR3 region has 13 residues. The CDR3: CASGEQGRQPQHF. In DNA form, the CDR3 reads TGTGCCAGCGGAGAACAGGGTCGTCAGCCCCAGCATTTT.

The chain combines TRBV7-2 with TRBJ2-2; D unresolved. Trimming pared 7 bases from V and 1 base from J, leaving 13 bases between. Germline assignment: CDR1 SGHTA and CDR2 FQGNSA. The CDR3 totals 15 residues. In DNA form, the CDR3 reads TGTGCCAGCACCCTAAGCCCTTTGAACACCGGGGAGCTGTTTTTT. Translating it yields CASTLSPLNTGELFF.

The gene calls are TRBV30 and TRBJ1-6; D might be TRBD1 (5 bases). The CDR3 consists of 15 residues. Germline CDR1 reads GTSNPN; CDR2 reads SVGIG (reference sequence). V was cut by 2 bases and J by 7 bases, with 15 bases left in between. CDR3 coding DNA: TGTGCCTGGAGTACCCGGGGACTTGAGAATTCACCCCTCCACTTT. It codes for CAWSTRGLENSPLHF.

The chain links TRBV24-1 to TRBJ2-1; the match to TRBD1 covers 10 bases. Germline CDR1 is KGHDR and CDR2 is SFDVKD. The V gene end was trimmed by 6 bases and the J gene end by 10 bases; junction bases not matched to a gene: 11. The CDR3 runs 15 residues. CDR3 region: CATSKVGTGVHEQFF. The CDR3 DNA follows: TGTGCCACCAGTAAAGTCGGGACAGGGGTCCACGAGCAGTTCTTC.

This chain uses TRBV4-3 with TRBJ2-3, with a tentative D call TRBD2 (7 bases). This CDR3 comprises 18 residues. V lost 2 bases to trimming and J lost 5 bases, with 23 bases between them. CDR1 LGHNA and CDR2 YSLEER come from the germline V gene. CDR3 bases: TGCGCCAGCAGCCAAATTCCCCGGGGGGCGGGAGTAGGAGATACGCAGTATTTT. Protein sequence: CASSQIPRGAGVGDTQYF.

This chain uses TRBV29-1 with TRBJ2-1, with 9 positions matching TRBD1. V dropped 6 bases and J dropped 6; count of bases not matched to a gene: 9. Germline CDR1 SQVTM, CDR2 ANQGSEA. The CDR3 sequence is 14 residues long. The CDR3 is CSVAGQGSLNEQFF. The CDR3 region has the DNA TGCAGCGTAGCGGGACAGGGTAGTCTCAATGAGCAGTTCTTC.

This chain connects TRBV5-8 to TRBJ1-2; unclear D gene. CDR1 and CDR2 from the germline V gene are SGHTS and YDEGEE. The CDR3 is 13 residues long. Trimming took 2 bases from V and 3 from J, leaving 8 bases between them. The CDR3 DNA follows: TGTGCCAGCAGCTTTCTCACGGACTATGGCTACACCTTC. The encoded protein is CASSFLTDYGYTF.

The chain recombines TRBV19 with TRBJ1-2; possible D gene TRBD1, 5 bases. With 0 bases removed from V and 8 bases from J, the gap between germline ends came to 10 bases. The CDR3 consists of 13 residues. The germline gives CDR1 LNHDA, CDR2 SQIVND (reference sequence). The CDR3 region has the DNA TGTGCCAGTAGTATAGACAGGGTGAAGGGCTACACCTTC. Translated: CASSIDRVKGYTF.

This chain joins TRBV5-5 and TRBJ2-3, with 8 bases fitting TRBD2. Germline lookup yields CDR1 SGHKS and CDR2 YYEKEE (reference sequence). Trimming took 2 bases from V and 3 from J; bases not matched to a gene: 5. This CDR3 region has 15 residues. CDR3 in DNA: TGTGCCAGCAGCTTAACGGGAGGGCCTACAGATACGCAGTATTTT. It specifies CASSLTGGPTDTQYF.

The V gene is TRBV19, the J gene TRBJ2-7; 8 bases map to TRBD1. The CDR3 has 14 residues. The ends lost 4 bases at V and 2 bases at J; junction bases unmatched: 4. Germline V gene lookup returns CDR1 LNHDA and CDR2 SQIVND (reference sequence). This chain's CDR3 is CASSKGTGPYEQYF. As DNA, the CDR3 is TGTGCCAGTAGTAAGGGGACAGGTCCCTACGAGCAGTACTTC.